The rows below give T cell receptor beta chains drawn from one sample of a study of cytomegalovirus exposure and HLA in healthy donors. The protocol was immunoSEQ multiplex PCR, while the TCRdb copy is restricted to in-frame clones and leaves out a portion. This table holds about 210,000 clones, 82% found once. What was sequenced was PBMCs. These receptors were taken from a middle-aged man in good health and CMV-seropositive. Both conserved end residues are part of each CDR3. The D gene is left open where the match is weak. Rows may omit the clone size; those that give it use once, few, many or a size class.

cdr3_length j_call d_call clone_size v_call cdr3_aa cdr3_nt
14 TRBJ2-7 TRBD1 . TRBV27 CASSSTDRAYEQYF TGTGCCAGCAGTTCCACGGACAGGGCCTACGAGCAGTACTTC
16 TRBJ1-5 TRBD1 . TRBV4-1 CASSQEGQGVTQPQHF TGCGCCAGCAGCCAAGAGGGACAGGGGGTTACTCAGCCCCAGCATTTT
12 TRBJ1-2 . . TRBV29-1 CSVETVDYGYTF TGCAGCGTTGAGACAGTTGACTATGGCTACACCTTC
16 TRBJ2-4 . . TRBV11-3 CASSSNRDPGKGIQYF TGTGCCAGCAGCTCCAACAGGGACCCGGGGAAGGGGATTCAGTACTTC
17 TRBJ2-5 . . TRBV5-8 CASTLGSGTGSMETQYF TGTGCCAGCACCTTGGGATCCGGGACCGGGAGTATGGAGACCCAGTACTTC
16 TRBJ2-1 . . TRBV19 CASSIGGRGHYNEQFF TGTGCCAGTAGTATAGGGGGGCGGGGGCACTACAATGAGCAGTTCTTC
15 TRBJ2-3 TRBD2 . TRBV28 CASSWGSGRYHTQYF TGTGCCAGCAGTTGGGGGAGCGGGAGGTACCATACGCAGTATTTT
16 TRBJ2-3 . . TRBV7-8 CASSLGRLLLTDTQYF TGTGCCAGCAGCCTGGGGCGACTCCTCCTCACAGATACGCAGTATTTT
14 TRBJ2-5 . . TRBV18 CASSPGTPRETQYF TGTGCCAGCTCACCAGGGACACCAAGGGAGACCCAGTACTTC
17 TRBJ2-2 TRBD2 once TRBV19 CASSTLTSGSPTGELFF TGTGCCAGTAGTACCCTCACTAGCGGGAGTCCCACCGGGGAGCTGTTTTTT
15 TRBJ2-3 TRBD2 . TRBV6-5 CASSYSAGVQDTQYF TGTGCCAGCAGTTACTCGGCGGGAGTACAAGATACGCAGTATTTT
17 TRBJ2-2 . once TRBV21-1 CASSSPCPLAGGGELFF TGTGCCAGCAGCAGCCCTTGTCCCCTAGCGGGAGGCGGGGAGCTGTTTTTT
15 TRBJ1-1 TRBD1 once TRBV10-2 CASSWTGRGNTEAFF TGCGCCAGCAGTTGGACAGGTCGGGGGAACACTGAAGCTTTCTTT
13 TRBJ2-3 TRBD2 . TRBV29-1 CSVRLAVTDTQYF TGCAGCGTACGACTAGCGGTCACAGATACGCAGTATTTT
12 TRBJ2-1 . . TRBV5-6 CASSFFGLEQFF TGTGCCAGCAGCTTTTTCGGACTGGAGCAGTTCTTC
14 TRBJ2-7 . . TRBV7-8 CASSWGPVGYEQYF TGTGCCAGCAGTTGGGGCCCAGTAGGGTACGAGCAGTACTTC
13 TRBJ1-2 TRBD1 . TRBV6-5 CASSQNRGYGYTF TGTGCCAGCAGCCAGAACAGGGGCTATGGCTACACCTTC
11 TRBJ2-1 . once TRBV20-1 CSARVDRSEFF TGCAGTGCTAGAGTCGATCGGAGCGAGTTCTTC
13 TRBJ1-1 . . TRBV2 CASIRQGNTEAFF TGTGCCAGCATCCGGCAGGGGAACACTGAAGCTTTCTTT
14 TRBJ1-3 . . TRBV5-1 CASSPGISGNTIYF TGCGCCAGCAGCCCGGGAATCTCTGGAAACACCATATATTTT
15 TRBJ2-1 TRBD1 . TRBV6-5 CASSPGGKTYNEQFF TGTGCCAGCAGTCCAGGGGGAAAGACCTACAATGAGCAGTTCTTC
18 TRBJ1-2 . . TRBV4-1 CASSPQVPYSLAVGGYTF TGCGCCAGCAGCCCGCAAGTGCCTTATTCTCTAGCAGTGGGTGGCTACACCTTC
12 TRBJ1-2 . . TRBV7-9 CASRRGSYGYTF TGTGCCAGCAGAAGGGGATCCTATGGCTACACCTTC
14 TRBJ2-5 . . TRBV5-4 CASSPRQAQETQYF TGTGCCAGCAGCCCTCGGCAGGCGCAAGAGACCCAGTACTTC
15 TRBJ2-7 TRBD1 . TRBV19 CASSIGTGGFYEQYF TGTGCCAGTAGTATTGGGACAGGGGGATTCTACGAGCAGTACTTC
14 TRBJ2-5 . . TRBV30 CAWSRDRAQETQYF TGTGCCTGGAGCCGTGACAGAGCCCAAGAGACCCAGTACTTC
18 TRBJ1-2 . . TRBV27 CASSLSTSGVGRLDGYTF TGTGCCAGCAGTTTATCTACTAGCGGGGTAGGGCGGTTGGATGGCTACACCTTC
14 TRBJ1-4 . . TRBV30 CAWSVAPTNEKLFF TGTGCCTGGAGTGTAGCTCCAACTAATGAAAAACTGTTTTTT
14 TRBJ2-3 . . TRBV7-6 CASSLVTQNNTQYF TGTGCCAGCAGCTTAGTGACTCAAAATAATACGCAGTATTTT
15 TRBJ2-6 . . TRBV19 CASTSGSSGANVLTF TGTGCCAGTACCTCTGGCAGCTCTGGGGCCAACGTCCTGACTTTC
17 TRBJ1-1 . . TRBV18 CASSPPGAIAGNTEAFF TGTGCCAGCTCACCACCGGGAGCAATCGCAGGGAACACTGAAGCTTTCTTT
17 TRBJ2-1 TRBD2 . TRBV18 CASSPGLAGGLWNEQFF TGTGCCAGCTCACCGGGACTAGCGGGAGGATTGTGGAATGAGCAGTTCTTC
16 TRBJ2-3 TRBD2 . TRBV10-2 CASSGTPSGATDTQYF TGCGCCAGCAGTGGAACGCCTAGCGGGGCCACAGATACGCAGTATTTT
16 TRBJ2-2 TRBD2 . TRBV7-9 CASRYTSGGNTGELFF TGTGCCAGCAGATACACTAGCGGGGGGAACACCGGGGAGCTGTTTTTT
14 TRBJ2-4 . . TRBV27 CASSDSLAKNIQYF TGTGCCAGCAGCGACAGCTTAGCCAAAAACATTCAGTACTTC
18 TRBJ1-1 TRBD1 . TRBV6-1 CASSEVSDRGRRNTEAFF TGTGCCAGCAGTGAAGTCTCGGACAGGGGGCGAAGGAACACTGAAGCTTTCTTT
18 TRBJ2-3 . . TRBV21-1 CASSTATQGPFSTDTQYF TGTGCCAGCAGCACAGCTACACAGGGACCTTTTAGCACAGATACGCAGTATTTT
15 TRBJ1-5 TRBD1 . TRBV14 CASSLFGQGAQPQHF TGTGCCAGCAGCCTATTTGGACAGGGTGCTCAGCCCCAGCATTTT
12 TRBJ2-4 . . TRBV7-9 CASSSGSDIQYF TGTGCCAGCAGCTCGGGGAGTGACATTCAGTACTTC
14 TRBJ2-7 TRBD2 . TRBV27 CASSFAGGSYEQYF TGTGCCAGCAGTTTTGCGGGAGGGTCCTACGAGCAGTACTTC
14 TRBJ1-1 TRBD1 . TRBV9 CASTPGQVNTEAFF TGTGCCAGCACACCGGGACAGGTGAACACTGAAGCTTTCTTT
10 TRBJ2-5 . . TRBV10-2 CASGSETQYF TGCGCCAGCGGCTCGGAGACCCAGTACTTC
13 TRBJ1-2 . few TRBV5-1 CASSLDTIYGYTF TGCGCCAGCAGCTTGGACACGATCTATGGCTACACCTTC
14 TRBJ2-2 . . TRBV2 CASSVVKNTGELFF TGTGCCAGCAGTGTAGTCAAGAACACCGGGGAGCTGTTTTTT
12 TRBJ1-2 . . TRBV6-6 CASSQGDSGYTF TGTGCCAGCAGTCAAGGGGATTCTGGCTACACCTTC
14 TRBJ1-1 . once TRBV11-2 CASETARGAGDAFF TGTGCCAGCGAAACCGCCCGGGGGGCTGGGGATGCTTTCTTT
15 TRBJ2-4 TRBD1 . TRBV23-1 CASSQSRGQENIQYF TGCGCCAGCAGTCAATCCCGGGGACAGGAAAACATTCAGTACTTC
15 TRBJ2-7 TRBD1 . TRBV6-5 CASRTPGQGFIEQYF TGTGCCAGCAGAACACCGGGACAGGGGTTCATCGAGCAGTACTTC
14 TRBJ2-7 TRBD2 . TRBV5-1 CASSLGLAGIEQYF TGCGCCAGCAGCTTAGGGCTAGCGGGAATCGAGCAGTACTTC
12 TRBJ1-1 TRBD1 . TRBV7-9 CASSVDRGRAFF TGTGCCAGCAGCGTAGACAGGGGACGTGCTTTCTTT
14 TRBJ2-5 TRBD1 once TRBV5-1 CASSPGQGQETQYF TGCGCCAGCAGCCCGGGACAGGGCCAAGAGACCCAGTACTTC
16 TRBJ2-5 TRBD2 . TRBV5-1 CASSLTSGRAGETQYF TGCGCCAGCAGCTTAACTAGCGGGAGGGCAGGAGAGACCCAGTACTTC
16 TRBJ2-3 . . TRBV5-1 CASSLVPGVGPDTQYF TGCGCCAGCAGCTTGGTACCGGGAGTGGGACCAGATACGCAGTATTTT
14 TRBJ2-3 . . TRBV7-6 CASSLARGADTQYF TGTGCCAGCAGCTTAGCCAGGGGGGCAGATACGCAGTATTTT
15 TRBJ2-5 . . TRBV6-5 CASSYSIPTTETQYF TGTGCCAGCAGTTACTCGATTCCGACTACAGAGACCCAGTACTTC
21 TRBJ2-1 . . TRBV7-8 CASSEPQGGQGPAGAYNEQFF TGTGCCAGCAGCGAACCCCAGGGTGGACAGGGGCCAGCGGGAGCCTACAATGAGCAGTTCTTC
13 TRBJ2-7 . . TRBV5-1 CASSLQDSYEQYF TGCGCCAGCAGCTTGCAGGATTCCTACGAGCAGTACTTC
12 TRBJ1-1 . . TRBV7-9 CASSLEQGEAFF TGTGCCAGCAGCTTAGAACAGGGTGAAGCTTTCTTT
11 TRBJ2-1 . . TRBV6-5 CASIGDNEQFF TGTGCCAGCATAGGGGACAATGAGCAGTTCTTC